The entry below describes one T cell receptor (beta chain). Measured with immunoSEQ multiplex PCR; TCRdb has only the in-frame clones, and not every one. The repertoire includes some 200,000 clones, approximately 80% of them detected once, and 15% to 20% sits in the top ten. The data stem from a study of blood T cell repertoires in COVID-19. From germline, CDR1 is MGHRA and CDR2 YSYEKL. This CDR3 contains 16 residues. V gave up 1 base and J gave up 2 bases; unmatched junction bases: 5. Sequencing was carried out using peripheral blood. This clonotype originated in a woman of 80 years or more with active or convalescent COVID-19. The chain couples TRBV4-1 to TRBJ2-7; 10 nucleotides agree with TRBD2. Here the CDR3 DNA reads TGCGCCAGCAGCCAAGTCGAGCGGGGGGGCCCCTACGAGCAGTACTTC. It translates to CASSQVERGGPYEQYF.